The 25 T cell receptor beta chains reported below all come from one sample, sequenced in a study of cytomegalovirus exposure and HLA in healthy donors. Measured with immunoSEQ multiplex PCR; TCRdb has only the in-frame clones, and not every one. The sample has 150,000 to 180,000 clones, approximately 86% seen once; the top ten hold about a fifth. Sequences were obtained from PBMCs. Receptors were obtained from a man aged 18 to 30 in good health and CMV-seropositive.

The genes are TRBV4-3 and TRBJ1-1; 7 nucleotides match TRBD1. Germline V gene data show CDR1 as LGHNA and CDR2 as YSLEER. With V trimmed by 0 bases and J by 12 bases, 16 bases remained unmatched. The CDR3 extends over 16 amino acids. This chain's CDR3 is CASSQDSGTEIFLTFF. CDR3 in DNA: TGCGCCAGCAGCCAAGATTCAGGGACAGAGATCTTTCTTACTTTCTTT.

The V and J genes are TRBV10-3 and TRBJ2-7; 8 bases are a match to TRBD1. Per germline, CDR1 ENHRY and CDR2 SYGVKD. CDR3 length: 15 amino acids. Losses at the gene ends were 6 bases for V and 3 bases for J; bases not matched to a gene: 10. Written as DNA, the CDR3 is TGTGCCATCAGAATAGGACAGGGCCAGGGCTACGAGCAGTACTTC. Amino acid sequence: CAIRIGQGQGYEQYF.

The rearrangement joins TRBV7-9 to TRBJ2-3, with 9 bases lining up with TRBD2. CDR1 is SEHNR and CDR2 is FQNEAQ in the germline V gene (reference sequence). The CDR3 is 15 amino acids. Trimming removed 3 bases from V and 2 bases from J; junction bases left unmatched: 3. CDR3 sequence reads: CASSLAGGYTDTQYF. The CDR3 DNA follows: TGTGCCAGCAGCTTGGCGGGAGGGTACACAGATACGCAGTATTTT. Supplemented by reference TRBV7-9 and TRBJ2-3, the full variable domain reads DTGVSQNPRHKITKRGQNVTFRCDPISEHNRLYWYRQTLGQGPEFLTYFQNEAQLEKSRLLSDRFSAERPKGSFSTLEIQRTEQGDSAMYLCASSLAGGYTDTQYFGPGTRLTVL.

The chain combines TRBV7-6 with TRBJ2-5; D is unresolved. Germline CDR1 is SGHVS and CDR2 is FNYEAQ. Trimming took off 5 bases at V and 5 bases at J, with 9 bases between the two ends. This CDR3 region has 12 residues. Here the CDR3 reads CASSPGRETQYF. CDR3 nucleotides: TGTGCCAGCAGCCCGGGTCGGGAGACCCAGTACTTC. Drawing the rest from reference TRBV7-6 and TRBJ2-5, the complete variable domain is GAGVSQSPRYKVTKRGQDVALRCDPISGHVSLYWYRQALGQGPEFLTYFNYEAQQDKSGLPNDRFSAERPEGSISTLTIQRTEQRDSAMYRCASSPGRETQYFGPGTRLLVL.

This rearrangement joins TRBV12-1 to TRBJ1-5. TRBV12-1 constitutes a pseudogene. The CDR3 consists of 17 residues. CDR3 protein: CASSFVWSPRGNQPQHF. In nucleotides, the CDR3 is TGTGCCAGCAGCTTTGTATGGAGCCCGCGGGGAAATCAGCCCCAGCATTTT.

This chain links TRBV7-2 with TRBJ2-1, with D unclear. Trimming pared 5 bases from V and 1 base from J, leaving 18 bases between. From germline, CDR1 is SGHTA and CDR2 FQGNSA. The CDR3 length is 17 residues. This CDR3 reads CASSPPGWYPSYNEQFF. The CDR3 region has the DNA TGTGCCAGCAGCCCCCCCGGGTGGTACCCGTCCTACAATGAGCAGTTCTTC.

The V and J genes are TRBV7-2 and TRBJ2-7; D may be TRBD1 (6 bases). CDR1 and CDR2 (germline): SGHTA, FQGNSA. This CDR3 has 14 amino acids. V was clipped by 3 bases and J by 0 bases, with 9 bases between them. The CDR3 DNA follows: TGTGCCAGCAGCTTCAGGGGAAGCTCCTACGAGCAGTACTTC. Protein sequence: CASSFRGSSYEQYF.

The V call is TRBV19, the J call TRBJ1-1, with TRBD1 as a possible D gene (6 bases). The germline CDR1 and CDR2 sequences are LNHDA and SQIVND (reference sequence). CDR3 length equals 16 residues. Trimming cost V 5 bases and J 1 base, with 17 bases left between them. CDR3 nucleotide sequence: TGTGCCAGTAGTTCGGGAGGACGGGGGGCGAACACTGAAGCTTTCTTT. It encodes CASSSGGRGANTEAFF.

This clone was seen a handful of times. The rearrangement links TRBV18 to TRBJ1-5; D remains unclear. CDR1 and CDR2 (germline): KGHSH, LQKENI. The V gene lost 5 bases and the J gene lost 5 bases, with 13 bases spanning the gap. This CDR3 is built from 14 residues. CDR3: CASSSMDGDQPQHF. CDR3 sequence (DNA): TGTGCCAGCTCATCCATGGACGGGGATCAGCCCCAGCATTTT.

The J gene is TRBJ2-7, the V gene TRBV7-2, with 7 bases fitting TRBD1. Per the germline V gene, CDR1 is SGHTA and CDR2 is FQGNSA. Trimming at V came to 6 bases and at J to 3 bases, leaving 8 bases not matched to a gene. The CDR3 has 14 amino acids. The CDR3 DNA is TGTGCCAGCAGTCAGTCGGACAGGAGCTACGAGCAGTACTTC. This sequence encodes CASSQSDRSYEQYF.

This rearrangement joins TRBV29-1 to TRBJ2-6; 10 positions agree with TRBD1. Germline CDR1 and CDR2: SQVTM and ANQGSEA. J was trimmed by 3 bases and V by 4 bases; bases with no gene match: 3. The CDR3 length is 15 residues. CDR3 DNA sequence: TGCAGCGTTGGGGACAGGGGCGGTGGGGCCAACGTCCTGACTTTC. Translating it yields CSVGDRGGGANVLTF.

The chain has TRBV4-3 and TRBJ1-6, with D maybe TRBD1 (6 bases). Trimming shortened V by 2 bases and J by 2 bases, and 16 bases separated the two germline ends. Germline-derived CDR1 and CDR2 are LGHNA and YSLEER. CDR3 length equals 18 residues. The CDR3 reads CASSQSPSGDTYNSPLHF. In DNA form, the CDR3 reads TGCGCCAGCAGCCAAAGTCCTTCCGGGGACACCTATAATTCACCCCTCCACTTT.

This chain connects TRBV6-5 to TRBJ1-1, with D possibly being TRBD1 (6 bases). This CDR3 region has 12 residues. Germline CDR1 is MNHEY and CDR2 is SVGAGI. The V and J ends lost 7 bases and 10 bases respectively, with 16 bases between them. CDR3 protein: CASITLTGRAFF. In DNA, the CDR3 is TGTGCCAGCATCACGTTAACAGGGCGAGCTTTCTTT.

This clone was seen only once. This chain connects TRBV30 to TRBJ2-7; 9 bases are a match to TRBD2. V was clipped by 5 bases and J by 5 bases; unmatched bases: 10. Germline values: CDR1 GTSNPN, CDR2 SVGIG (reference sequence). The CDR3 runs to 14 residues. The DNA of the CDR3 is TGTGCCTGGGCGCGGGAGGGCTTATATGACGAGCAGTACTTC. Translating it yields CAWAREGLYDEQYF.

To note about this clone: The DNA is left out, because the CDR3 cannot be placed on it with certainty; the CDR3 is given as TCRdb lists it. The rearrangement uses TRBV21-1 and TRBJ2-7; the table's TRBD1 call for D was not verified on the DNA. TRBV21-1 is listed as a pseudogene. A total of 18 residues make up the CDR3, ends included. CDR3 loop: CASSNAGKKTYLCYEQYF.

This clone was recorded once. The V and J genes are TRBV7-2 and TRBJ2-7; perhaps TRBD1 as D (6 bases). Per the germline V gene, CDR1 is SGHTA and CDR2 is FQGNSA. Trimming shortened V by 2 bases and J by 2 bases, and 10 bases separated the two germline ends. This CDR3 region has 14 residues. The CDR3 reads CASSLMGQTYEQYF. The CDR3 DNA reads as TGTGCCAGCAGCTTAATGGGACAAACCTACGAGCAGTACTTC. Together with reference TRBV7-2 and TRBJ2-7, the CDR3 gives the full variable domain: GAGVSQSPSNKVTEKGKDVELRCDPISGHTALYWYRQSLGQGLEFLIYFQGNSAPDKSGLPSDRFSAERTGGSVSTLTIQRTQQEDSAVYLCASSLMGQTYEQYFGPGTRLTVT.

CDR3 in amino acids: CASSLGQGNQPQHF. The CDR3 DNA reads TGTGCCAGCAGCTTAGGACAGGGCAATCAGCCCCAGCATTTT. This sequence joins TRBV7-2 and TRBJ1-5, with a possible D match to TRBD1 (6 bases). The germline V and J ends were trimmed by 1 base and 2 bases, with 6 bases remaining between them. The CDR3 runs to 14 residues. The V gene's germline CDR1 is SGHTA and CDR2 FQGNSA.

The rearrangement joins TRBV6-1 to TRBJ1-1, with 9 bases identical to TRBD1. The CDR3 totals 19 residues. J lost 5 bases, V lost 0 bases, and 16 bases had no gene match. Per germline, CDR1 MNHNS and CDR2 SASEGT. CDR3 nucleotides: TGTGCCAGCAGTGAAGCCCCAGGACAGGGGTTCCAAGTACCTACTGAAGCTTTCTTT. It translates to CASSEAPGQGFQVPTEAFF.

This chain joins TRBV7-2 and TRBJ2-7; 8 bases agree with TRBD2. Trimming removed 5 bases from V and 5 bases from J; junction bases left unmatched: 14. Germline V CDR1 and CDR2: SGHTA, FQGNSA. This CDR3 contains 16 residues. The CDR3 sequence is CASSALGGGRGDEQYF. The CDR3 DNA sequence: TGTGCCAGCAGCGCACTCGGCGGGGGGAGGGGCGACGAGCAGTACTTC.

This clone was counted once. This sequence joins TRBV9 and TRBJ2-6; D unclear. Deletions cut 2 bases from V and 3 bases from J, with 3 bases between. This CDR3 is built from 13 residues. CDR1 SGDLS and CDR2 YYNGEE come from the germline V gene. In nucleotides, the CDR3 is TGTGCCAGCAGCGTGCGTGGGGCCAACGTCCTGACTTTC. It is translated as CASSVRGANVLTF.

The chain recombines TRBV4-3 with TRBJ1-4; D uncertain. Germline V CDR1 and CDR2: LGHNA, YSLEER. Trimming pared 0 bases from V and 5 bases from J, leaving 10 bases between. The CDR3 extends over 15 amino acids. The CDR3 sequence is CASSQDPPGNEKLFF. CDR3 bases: TGCGCCAGCAGCCAAGACCCTCCGGGAAATGAAAAACTGTTTTTT.

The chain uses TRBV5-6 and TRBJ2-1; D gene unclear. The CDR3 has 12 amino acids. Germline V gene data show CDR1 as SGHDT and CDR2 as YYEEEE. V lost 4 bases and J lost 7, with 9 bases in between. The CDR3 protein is CASSVASNEQFF. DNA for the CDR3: TGTGCCAGCAGCGTCGCTAGTAATGAGCAGTTCTTC.

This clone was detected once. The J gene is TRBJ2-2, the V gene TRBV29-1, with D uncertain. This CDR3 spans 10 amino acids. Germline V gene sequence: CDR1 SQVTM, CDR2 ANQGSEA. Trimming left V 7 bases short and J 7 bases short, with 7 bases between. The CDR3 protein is CSAEVGELFF. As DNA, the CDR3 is TGCAGCGCAGAGGTCGGGGAGCTGTTTTTT.

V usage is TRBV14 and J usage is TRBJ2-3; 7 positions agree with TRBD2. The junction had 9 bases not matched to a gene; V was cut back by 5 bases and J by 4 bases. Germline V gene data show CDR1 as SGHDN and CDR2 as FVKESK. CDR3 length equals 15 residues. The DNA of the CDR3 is TGTGCCAGCAGCGTGGACGGGAGGACGGCAGATACGCAGTATTTT. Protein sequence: CASSVDGRTADTQYF.

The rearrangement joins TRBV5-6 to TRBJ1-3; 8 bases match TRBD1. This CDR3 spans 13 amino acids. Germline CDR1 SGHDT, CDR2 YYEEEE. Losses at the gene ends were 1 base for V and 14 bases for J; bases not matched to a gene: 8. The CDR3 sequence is CASSLYQGAILYF. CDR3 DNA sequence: TGTGCCAGCAGCTTGTATCAGGGGGCGATCTTATATTTT.